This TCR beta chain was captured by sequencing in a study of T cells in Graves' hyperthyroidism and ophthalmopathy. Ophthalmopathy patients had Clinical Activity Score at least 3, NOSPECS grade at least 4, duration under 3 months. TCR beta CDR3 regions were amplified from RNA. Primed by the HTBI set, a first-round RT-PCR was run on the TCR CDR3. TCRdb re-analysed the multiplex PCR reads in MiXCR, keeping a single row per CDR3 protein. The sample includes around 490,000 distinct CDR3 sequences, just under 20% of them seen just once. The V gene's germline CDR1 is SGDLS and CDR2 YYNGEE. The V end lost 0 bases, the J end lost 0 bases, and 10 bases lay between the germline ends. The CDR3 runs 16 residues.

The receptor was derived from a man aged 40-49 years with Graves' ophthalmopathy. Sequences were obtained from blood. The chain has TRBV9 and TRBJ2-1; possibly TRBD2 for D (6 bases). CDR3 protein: CASSVAGDSSYNEQFF. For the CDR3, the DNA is TGTGCCAGCAGCGTAGCGGGAGATAGCTCCTACAATGAGCAGTTCTTC.